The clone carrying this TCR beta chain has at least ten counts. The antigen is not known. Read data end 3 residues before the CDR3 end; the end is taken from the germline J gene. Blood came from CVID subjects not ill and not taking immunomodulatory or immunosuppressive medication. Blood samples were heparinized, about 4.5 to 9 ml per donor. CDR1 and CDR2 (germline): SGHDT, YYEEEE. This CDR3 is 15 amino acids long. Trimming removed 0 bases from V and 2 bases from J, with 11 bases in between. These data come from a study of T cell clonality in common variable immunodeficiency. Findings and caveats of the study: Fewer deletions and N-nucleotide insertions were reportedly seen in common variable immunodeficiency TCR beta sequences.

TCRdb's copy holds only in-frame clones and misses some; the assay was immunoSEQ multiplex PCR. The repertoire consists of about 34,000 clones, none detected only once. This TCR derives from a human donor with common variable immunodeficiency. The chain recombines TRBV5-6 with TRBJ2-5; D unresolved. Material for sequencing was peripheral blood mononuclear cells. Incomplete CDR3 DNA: TGTGCCAGCAGCTTGGCCTTCCTAGAACAAGAGACC. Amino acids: CASSLAFLEQET. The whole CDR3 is CASSLAFLEQETQYF.